The 21 T cell receptor beta chains presented below share a single source sample, sequenced in a study of cytomegalovirus exposure and HLA in healthy donors. Amplification used 60 Vbeta primers and 13 Jbeta primers. Method: immunoSEQ multiplex PCR; TCRdb's copy keeps in-frame clones and lacks some. The table records 130,000 or so clones, more than 60% of them present only once. Sequenced: PBMCs. These receptors originate from a woman between 35 and 50 years old in good health and CMV-seropositive.

This sequence joins TRBV28 and TRBJ1-5; 7 positions match TRBD1. Unmatched junction bases numbered 10, after V lost 7 bases and J lost 13 bases. The CDR3 extends over 12 amino acids. Germline lookup yields CDR1 MDHEN and CDR2 SYDVKM. This chain's CDR3 is CASIGTSGGQHF. CDR3 in DNA: TGTGCCAGCATCGGAACTTCAGGGGGTCAGCATTTT.

The count of this clone is one. The V gene is TRBV6-6, the J gene TRBJ2-7, with D possibly matching TRBD2 (6 bases). V lost 6 bases and J 6 bases, leaving 15 bases between the germline ends. The CDR3 covers 13 residues. The germline gives CDR1 MNHNY, CDR2 SVGAGI (reference sequence). CDR3 bases: TGTGCCAGCAGCCAAACGCGGGGCGGCGAGCAGTACTTC. Protein: CASSQTRGGEQYF.

The V gene is TRBV6-5, the J gene TRBJ1-1; no reliable D call. Per the germline V gene, CDR1 is MNHEY and CDR2 is SVGAGI. The CDR3 has 13 amino acids. The ends were cut back, 5 bases at V and 1 base at J, with 8 bases in the middle. CDR3: CASSKTENTEAFF. The CDR3 bases are TGTGCCAGCAGTAAAACAGAGAACACTGAAGCTTTCTTT.

This chain connects TRBV7-2 to TRBJ2-1; maybe TRBD2 (5 bases). V was cut by 1 base and J by 1 base, with 8 bases left in between. In germline, CDR1 is SGHTA, CDR2 FQGNSA. The CDR3 totals 15 residues. In nucleotides, the CDR3 is TGTGCCAGCAGCTTAGTTCCGGGATCCTACAATGAGCAGTTCTTC. It specifies CASSLVPGSYNEQFF.

The V call is TRBV19, the J call TRBJ1-2, with 7 bases matching TRBD1. This CDR3 contains 14 residues. CDR1 LNHDA and CDR2 SQIVND come from the germline V gene (reference sequence). J gave up 8 bases and V 5 bases, and 11 bases lay outside the gene matches. The CDR3 nucleotides read TGTGCCAGTAGTTCGGACGGACAGGCTCGGGGCTACACCTTC. Translation: CASSSDGQARGYTF.

The sample holds a few counts of this clone. The genes are TRBV6-4 and TRBJ2-3; no reliable D call. Germline V gives CDR1 MRHNA, CDR2 SNTAGT. The V end lost 1 base, the J end lost 0 bases, and 5 bases lay between the germline ends. This CDR3 comprises 14 residues. The CDR3 protein is CASSDFGSTDTQYF. The CDR3 DNA reads TGTGCCAGCAGTGACTTCGGTAGCACAGATACGCAGTATTTT.

Only one count was recorded for this clone. The J gene is TRBJ2-1, the V gene TRBV29-1; TRBD1 is a possible D gene (6 bases). The CDR3 runs to 15 residues. V lost 0 bases to trimming and J lost 6 bases, with 15 bases between them. Germline V gives CDR1 SQVTM, CDR2 ANQGSEA. The CDR3, as DNA: TGCAGCGTTGAAGATCTGGGCAGGGGAATCAATGAGCAGTTCTTC. The encoded protein is CSVEDLGRGINEQFF.

This clone was recorded a few times. The V gene is TRBV28, the J gene TRBJ2-1, with 10 positions matching TRBD2. Per the germline V gene, CDR1 is MDHEN and CDR2 is SYDVKM. The ends lost 3 bases at V and 3 bases at J; junction bases unmatched: 5. The CDR3 is 16 amino acids. CDR3 sequence (DNA): TGTGCCAGCAGTTTTCCGGGACTAGCGATCTACAATGAGCAGTTCTTC. Protein product: CASSFPGLAIYNEQFF.

The V and J genes are TRBV29-1 and TRBJ2-1; the match to TRBD1 covers 7 bases. Per germline, CDR1 SQVTM and CDR2 ANQGSEA. The trim removed 3 bases at V and 0 bases at J, leaving 5 bases unmatched. The CDR3 consists of 15 residues. CDR3: CSVDPGQSSYNEQFF. The CDR3 region has the DNA TGCAGCGTTGACCCGGGACAGAGCTCCTACAATGAGCAGTTCTTC.

The V call is TRBV18, the J call TRBJ1-2; 8 nucleotides agree with TRBD1. With V trimmed by 6 bases and J by 1 base, 4 bases remained unmatched. The CDR3 covers 14 residues. Germline V gives CDR1 KGHSH, CDR2 LQKENI. CDR3 DNA: TGTGCCAGCTCCCCGGACAGGGTTAACTATGGCTACACCTTC. Its protein is CASSPDRVNYGYTF.

The rearrangement joins TRBV6-1 to TRBJ1-2; weak D call: TRBD1 (6 bases). Trimming removed 2 bases from V and 2 bases from J, with 18 bases in between. Germline loops: CDR1 MNHNS, CDR2 SASEGT. This CDR3 spans 17 amino acids. The CDR3 DNA follows: TGTGCCAGCAGTGAAAGGGATAGCCCCGACAGGAACTATGGCTACACCTTC. This encodes CASSERDSPDRNYGYTF.

The V and J genes are TRBV12-5 and TRBJ1-3; D call uncertain. Trimming shortened V by 6 bases and J by 4 bases, and 10 bases separated the two germline ends. CDR1 LGHNT and CDR2 FRNRAP come from the germline V gene. The CDR3 covers 13 residues. CDR3 bases: TGTGCTAGTGGACGCACATCGGGAAACACCATATATTTT. It translates to CASGRTSGNTIYF.

The V and J genes are TRBV27 and TRBJ2-7; D might be TRBD2 (6 bases). The CDR3 sequence is 14 residues long. Germline values: CDR1 MNHEY, CDR2 SMNVEV (reference sequence). V was cut by 7 bases and J by 6 bases, with 19 bases left in between. The CDR3 nucleotides read TGTGCCAGCAACCTAAAGACTAGTACTTGCGAGCAGTACTTC. Translating gives CASNLKTSTCEQYF.

This chain connects TRBV2 to TRBJ2-7; 8 nucleotides align to TRBD2. CDR3 length: 18 amino acids. V was pared by 3 bases and J by 4 bases, with 17 bases of the junction left unmatched. Germline loops: CDR1 SNHLY, CDR2 FYNNEI. The CDR3 is CASSDEGLGVYGHYEQYF. Written as DNA, the CDR3 is TGTGCCAGCAGTGATGAGGGACTAGGGGTATATGGGCATTACGAGCAGTACTTC.

The chain recombines TRBV27 with TRBJ2-2; possibly TRBD1 for D (6 bases). This CDR3 has 15 residues. Germline CDR1 is MNHEY and CDR2 is SMNVEV (reference sequence). V was trimmed by 5 bases and J by 7 bases, leaving 17 bases between them. The CDR3 sequence: CASSPYQGLGGELFF. DNA for the CDR3: TGTGCCAGCAGTCCCTATCAGGGGTTGGGCGGGGAGCTGTTTTTT.

The V call is TRBV7-2, the J call TRBJ1-2; 8 bases agree with TRBD1. From germline, CDR1 is SGHTA and CDR2 FQGNSA. The CDR3 contains 15 residues. V shed 1 base and J 1 base; nucleotides not matched to a gene: 2. DNA for the CDR3: TGTGCCAGCAGCTTAGGGACAGGGTATAACTATGGCTACACCTTC. Encoded protein: CASSLGTGYNYGYTF.

This rearrangement joins TRBV5-1 to TRBJ2-5; 8 nucleotides line up with TRBD1. The ends lost 5 bases at V and 2 bases at J; junction bases unmatched: 2. The CDR3 loop spans 13 amino acids. Germline CDR1 and CDR2: SGHRS and YFSETQ. The CDR3 reads CASRGDRQETQYF. The CDR3 coding sequence is TGCGCCAGCAGGGGGGACAGGCAAGAGACCCAGTACTTC.

This sequence joins TRBV4-2 and TRBJ2-7; 7 bases line up with TRBD1. CDR1 and CDR2 (germline): LGHNA, YNFKEQ. The CDR3 sequence is 17 residues long. J lost 5 bases, V lost 0 bases, and 13 bases had no gene match. As DNA, the CDR3 is TGTGCCAGCAGCCAAGAAGGTTGGAAGGGGGCGGTCAACGAGCAGTACTTC. Amino acid sequence: CASSQEGWKGAVNEQYF.

The chain couples TRBV28 to TRBJ2-7; D is possibly TRBD2 (6 bases). V lost 8 bases, J lost 1 base, and 15 bases lay in between. The length of the CDR3 is 14 residues. The germline gives CDR1 MDHEN, CDR2 SYDVKM. This CDR3 reads CASGRRGGSYEQYF. The CDR3 DNA sequence: TGTGCCAGCGGGAGGAGGGGAGGTTCCTACGAGCAGTACTTC.

In its sample, this clone was seen a few times. The rearrangement uses TRBV4-3 and TRBJ2-3, with D tentatively TRBD2 (6 bases). With 0 bases removed from V and 1 base from J, the gap between germline ends came to 11 bases. This CDR3 has 16 residues. Germline V CDR1 and CDR2: LGHNA, YSLEER. The CDR3 loop is CASSQDTGGGTDTQYF. DNA for the CDR3: TGCGCCAGCAGCCAAGATACAGGCGGGGGCACAGATACGCAGTATTTT.

In its sample, this clone was seen once. J is TRBJ1-2 and V is TRBV19; TRBD1 aligns across 12 bases. The germline V gene encodes CDR1 LNHDA and CDR2 SQIVND (reference sequence). This CDR3 comprises 15 residues. Germline trimming cut 5 bases from V and 10 bases from J; bases unmatched to any gene: 11. CDR3 region: CASSHRDRGRFDYTF. CDR3 coding DNA: TGTGCCAGTAGTCACCGGGACAGGGGGCGATTTGACTACACCTTC.